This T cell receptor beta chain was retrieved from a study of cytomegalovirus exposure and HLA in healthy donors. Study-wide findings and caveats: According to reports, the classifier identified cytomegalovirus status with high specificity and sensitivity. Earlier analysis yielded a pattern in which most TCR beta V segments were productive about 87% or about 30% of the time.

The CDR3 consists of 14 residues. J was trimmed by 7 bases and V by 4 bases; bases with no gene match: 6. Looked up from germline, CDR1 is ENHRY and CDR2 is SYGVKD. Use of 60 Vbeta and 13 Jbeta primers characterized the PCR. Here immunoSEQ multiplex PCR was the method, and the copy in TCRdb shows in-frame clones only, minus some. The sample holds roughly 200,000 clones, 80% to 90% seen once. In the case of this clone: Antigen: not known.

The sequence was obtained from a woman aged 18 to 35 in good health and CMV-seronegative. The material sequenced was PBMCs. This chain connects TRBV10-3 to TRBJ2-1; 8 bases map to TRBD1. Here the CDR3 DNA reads TGTGCCATCAGTGCGACAGGGGATTATAATGAGCAGTTCTTC. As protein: CAISATGDYNEQFF.